The next 6 T cell receptor beta chains were all read from a single sample in a study of CD8+CD57+ T cells in acquired aplastic anemia. Both TCR beta VDJ combination and CDR3 sequence profiling were carried out. Genomic DNA was the template for this profiling. One entry per CDR3 protein, called by TCRdb with MiXCR from the reads. The sample has 160,000 or so distinct CDR3 sequences, 40% to 55% seen once. For sequencing, patients were chosen who had shown expansion of CD8+CD57+ cells by flow cytometry. The specimen was sorted CD4+, CD8+, or CD8+CD57+ T cells (not recorded which) from PBMCs. The receptors here all came from a human donor with aplastic anemia.

This clonotype was seen at least ten times. The rearrangement links TRBV2 to TRBJ1-2; D call uncertain. The CDR3 is 13 residues long. The germline V gene has CDR1 SNHLY and CDR2 FYNNEI. Trimming removed 4 bases from V and 2 bases from J, with 8 bases in between. The chain's CDR3 is CASSGLPNYGYTF. The DNA for the CDR3 is TGTGCCAGCAGTGGCCTGCCAAACTATGGCTACACCTTC.

This clonotype was recorded at least ten times. V and J are TRBV24-1 and TRBJ1-3; no clear D gene. V shed 0 bases and J shed 5 bases, with 7 bases lying between them. Germline values: CDR1 KGHDR, CDR2 SFDVKD. CDR3 length: 14 residues. CDR3 in amino acids: CATSDLGDRNTIYF. For the CDR3, the DNA is TGTGCCACCAGTGATTTGGGGGATAGAAACACCATATATTTT.

This clonotype was counted ten times or more. The gene calls are TRBV12-3 or TRBV12-4 and TRBJ2-5; D call uncertain. The CDR3 runs to 12 residues. V shed 5 bases and J shed 3 bases, with 7 bases lying between them. The CDR3 is CASSVFKETQYF. Written as DNA, the CDR3 is TGTGCCAGCAGTGTATTCAAAGAGACCCAGTACTTC.

V gene TRBV7-2 combines with J gene TRBJ1-6, with D unresolved. The CDR3 length is 14 residues. Trimming removed 1 base from V and 10 bases from J, with 11 bases in between. The germline CDR1 and CDR2 sequences are SGHTA and FQGNSA. In DNA, the CDR3 is TGTGCCAGCAGCTTAGAACAGAATTTATCACCCCTCCACTTT. This translates into CASSLEQNLSPLHF.

This clonotype was counted a few times. One junction end does not reproduce the germline sequence, and a read error may be involved. This chain links TRBV2 with TRBJ1-1; a weak D match, TRBD1 (5 bases). The CDR3 has 15 residues. Germline assignment: CDR1 SNHLY and CDR2 FYNNEI. The CDR3 coding sequence is TGTGCCAGCAGTGAAGGGGGCGCGGGGAACACTGTAGCTTTCTTT. Amino acids: CASSEGGAGNTVAFF.

This clonotype was seen at least ten times. This chain uses TRBV20-1 with TRBJ1-2; D may be TRBD1 (6 bases). The CDR3 loop spans 13 amino acids. Between the trimmed V and J ends, which lost 6 bases and 2 bases, there was a span of 13 bases. Germline lookup yields CDR1 DFQATT and CDR2 SNEGSKA (reference sequence). DNA of the CDR3: TGCAGTGCCAGCGGGGGGCAGAACTATGGCTACACCTTC. Translating it yields CSASGGQNYGYTF.